Included here is one TCR beta chain sequence, with context. Germline V lookup: CDR1 GTSNPN, CDR2 SVGIG (reference sequence). Unmatched junction bases numbered 7, after V lost 1 base and J lost 3 bases. The CDR3 totals 15 residues. The source of the sample is a study of blood T cell repertoires in COVID-19. Study context: Samples of COVID-19 (acute and convalescent) were obtained from the United States, Italy and Spain. Sample material is recorded as cDNA or gDNA derived from T cells, B-cell-depleted T cells, or PBMCs.

Authors' processing steps: The assay estimated nucleated cells by amplifying reference gene primers. Data came from immunoSEQ multiplex PCR; TCRdb stores just in-frame clones and leaves some out. The V and J calls and clone size were taken over from that table, and D and trimming were inferred from the DNA. The table lists some 97,000 clones, just under 80% of them singletons, with around a third in the top ten. Source material: peripheral blood. The TCR originated in a man between 70 and 80 years old with active or convalescent COVID-19. The chain carries TRBV30 and TRBJ2-3; the match to TRBD2 covers 7 bases. CDR3 in amino acids: CAWSGAGGITDTQYF. CDR3 in DNA: TGTGCCTGGAGTGGGGCCGGGGGGATAACAGATACGCAGTATTTT.